These 29 T cell receptor beta chains came from one sample sequenced in a study of CXCR3-negative and CXCR3-positive naive CD8 T cells. Preparation of TRB cDNA libraries relied on 5' RACE carrying UMI labels. Using the 5' RACE reads, TCRdb records one entry per CDR3 protein without DNA. The clone table shows around 140,000 distinct CDR3 sequences, with the ten largest holding less than 0.3%. The sequenced sample was naive CXCR3- CD8+ T cells from blood. The subset here: CD45RO-CCR7+CD27+CD95- naive CD8+ T cells lacking CXCR3 (TNR3-). The receptor set was obtained from a human donor in good health. Some clones in this sample may be carry-over from other donors' samples.

This chain links TRBV9 with TRBJ2-2; the TCRdb D gene call, TRBD1, has no DNA to confirm it. The CDR3 runs to 16 residues. Germline V CDR1 and CDR2: SGDLS, YYNGEE. The CDR3 region is CAGSEGQGALTGELFF.

V and J are TRBV5-1 and TRBJ2-3. This CDR3 is 14 amino acids long. Germline V gives CDR1 SGHRS, CDR2 YFSETQ. The CDR3 reads CASSPDSSTDTQYF.

The chain combines TRBV7-9 with TRBJ2-1; TCRdb calls TRBD1, which cannot be checked without DNA. The CDR3 sequence is 16 residues long. Germline loops: CDR1 SEHNR, CDR2 FQNEAQ (reference sequence). The CDR3: CASSLDRGPSYNEQFF.

This chain links TRBV20-1 with TRBJ1-1. CDR1 is DFQATT and CDR2 is SNEGSKA in the germline V gene (reference sequence). This CDR3 region has 14 residues. CDR3 protein: CSAPADESNTEAFF.

The genes are TRBV2 and TRBJ2-7; the D gene TCRdb calls, TRBD2, cannot be checked with no DNA. The CDR3 has 16 residues. Looked up from germline, CDR1 is SNHLY and CDR2 is FYNNEI. The CDR3 loop reads CASSLETVAGDYEQYF.

This chain joins TRBV9 and TRBJ2-1; the D call of TRBD2 rests on TCRdb alone, since no DNA is present to check it. The CDR3 extends over 15 amino acids. The germline V gene has CDR1 SGDLS and CDR2 YYNGEE. The CDR3 spells CASSVGTALGNEQFF.

V usage is TRBV12-3 or TRBV12-4 and J usage is TRBJ2-7; TCRdb calls TRBD2, which cannot be checked without DNA. The CDR3 loop spans 13 amino acids. The CDR3 here is CASSFGGTYEQYF.

V is TRBV7-6 and J is TRBJ2-1; with no DNA, the TCRdb D assignment of TRBD2 cannot be verified. CDR3 length: 14 residues. Per germline, CDR1 SGHVS and CDR2 FNYEAQ. CDR3 in amino acids: CASSLGGSGNEQFF.

The J gene is TRBJ2-3, the V gene TRBV7-8; no DNA is available, so the TRBD2 call from TCRdb remains unchecked. This CDR3 has 17 residues. The germline CDR1 and CDR2 sequences are SGHVS and FQNEAQ. The CDR3 reads CASSLVGSGGFTDTQYF.

The genes are TRBV20-1 and TRBJ2-3; as DNA is missing, the TRBD1 call by TCRdb cannot be tested. This CDR3 has 15 amino acids. Germline V CDR1 and CDR2: DFQATT, SNEGSKA (reference sequence). The CDR3 loop reads CSARTRTDSTDTQYF.

The chain links TRBV10-3 to TRBJ2-7; TCRdb lists TRBD1, though no DNA is available to test this call. From germline, CDR1 is ENHRY and CDR2 SYGVKD. This CDR3 has 16 residues. The CDR3 sequence: CAISGQGQGKTYEQYF.

The chain joins TRBV4-3 to TRBJ1-4. CDR3 length equals 16 residues. CDR1 is LGHNA, CDR2 YSLEER, per germline. The CDR3 region is CASSLLTAVANEKLFF.

This sequence joins TRBV5-5 and TRBJ2-2; no DNA is available, so the TRBD1 call from TCRdb remains unchecked. Germline values: CDR1 SGHKS, CDR2 YYEKEE (reference sequence). The CDR3 consists of 18 residues. CDR3 sequence: CASSLCVGRRPNTGELFF.

The rearrangement uses TRBV25-1 and TRBJ1-1; absent DNA, TCRdb's TRBD1 call cannot be checked. The CDR3 spans 14 residues. The germline CDR1 and CDR2 sequences are MGHDK and SYGVNS. This chain's CDR3 is CASSEFGGRTEAFF.

The chain employs TRBV11-2 and TRBJ1-1. The germline V gene encodes CDR1 SGHAT and CDR2 FQNNGV. The CDR3 runs 13 residues. CDR3: CASSSPPDPVFFF. The entire variable domain, with the rest obtained from reference TRBV11-2 and TRBJ1-1, is as follows: EAGVAQSPRYKIIEKRQSVAFWCNPISGHATLYWYQQILGQGPKLLIQFQNNGVVDDSQLPKDRFSAERLKGVDSTLKIQPAKLEDSAVYLCASSSPPDPVFFFGQGTRLTVV.

This chain joins TRBV6-5 and TRBJ1-2. CDR1 and CDR2 from the germline V gene are MNHEY and SVGAGI. The CDR3 extends over 14 amino acids. CDR3 loop: CASKPRAQLYGYTF.

The V call is TRBV5-1, the J call TRBJ2-4; TCRdb names TRBD2, which stays unverified in the absence of DNA. CDR3 length: 17 residues. Looked up from germline, CDR1 is SGHRS and CDR2 is YFSETQ. CDR3 sequence reads: CASSLDGSGSPGNIQYF.

The CDR3 reads CASSQYGNEQFF. This sequence joins TRBV18 and TRBJ2-1. Germline lookup yields CDR1 KGHSH and CDR2 LQKENI. The CDR3 is 12 residues long.

The V gene is TRBV6-5, the J gene TRBJ1-1. Germline CDR1 and CDR2: MNHEY and SVGAGI. This CDR3 has 15 amino acids. CDR3 in amino acids: CASSYTNGMNTEAFF.

The chain has TRBV29-1 and TRBJ2-1; the D call from TCRdb, TRBD1, cannot be confirmed without DNA. This CDR3 is built from 17 residues. Germline CDR1 SQVTM, CDR2 ANQGSEA. The CDR3: CSVRGVDREHRSNEQFF.

The chain carries TRBV29-1 and TRBJ2-7; TCRdb names TRBD1, which stays unverified in the absence of DNA. In germline, CDR1 is SQVTM, CDR2 ANQGSEA. The CDR3 extends over 16 amino acids. The CDR3 here is CSVAGVTGRSPYEQYF.

This chain joins TRBV7-9 and TRBJ1-2; TCRdb's D call of TRBD1 is untestable without DNA. Germline CDR1 is SEHNR and CDR2 is FQNEAQ (reference sequence). This CDR3 region has 16 residues. The CDR3 reads CASSLYPGTGTYGYTF.

The V call is TRBV27, the J call TRBJ1-1. The CDR3 runs to 13 residues. Germline loops: CDR1 MNHEY, CDR2 SMNVEV (reference sequence). The CDR3 is CASSDPYDTEAFF.

The chain links TRBV28 to TRBJ1-5; there is no DNA to check the TCRdb D call of TRBD1. The CDR3 spans 14 residues. Germline V gene lookup returns CDR1 MDHEN and CDR2 SYDVKM. The CDR3 reads CASSLSGPSQPQHF.

V usage is TRBV6-2 or TRBV6-3 and J usage is TRBJ2-7. CDR3 length: 13 residues. From germline, CDR1 is MNHEY and CDR2 SVGEGT. CDR3 in amino acids: CASSYPGHHEQYF.

The rearrangement joins TRBV28 to TRBJ2-6. Per germline, CDR1 MDHEN and CDR2 SYDVKM. This CDR3 spans 13 amino acids. The CDR3 region is CASSLPGANVLTF.

The rearrangement links TRBV7-9 to TRBJ2-1; with no DNA, the TCRdb D assignment of TRBD1 cannot be verified. Germline CDR1 SEHNR, CDR2 FQNEAQ (reference sequence). The CDR3 is 16 residues long. The CDR3 loop reads CASSLGGTASYNEQFF.

The chain carries TRBV7-3 and TRBJ2-5; the D call of TRBD1 rests on TCRdb alone, since no DNA is present to check it. Germline CDR1 and CDR2: SGHTA and FQGTGA. This CDR3 contains 16 residues. The CDR3 region is CASSAPVQGTQETQYF.

The genes are TRBV4-1 and TRBJ2-7; TCRdb's D gene call, TRBD1, goes unchecked for lack of DNA. Germline CDR1 is MGHRA and CDR2 is YSYEKL. The CDR3 extends over 17 amino acids. The CDR3 region is CASSQGVGGRVAYEQYF.